The 28 T cell receptor beta chains listed next were all sequenced from one sample in a study of T cells in Graves' hyperthyroidism and ophthalmopathy. TCR beta CDR3 regions were amplified from RNA. The TCR CDR3 was amplified in a first-round RT-PCR using the HTBI primer set. In TCRdb, the multiplex PCR reads were re-called with MiXCR into one record per CDR3 protein. The sample yields around 800,000 distinct CDR3 sequences, about 38% seen once. The sample was blood. These receptors all come from a man younger than 35 with Graves' hyperthyroidism.

This clonotype was seen a handful of times. CDR3 DNA sequence: TGCGCCAGCAGCTTGGAGTCCGGTGAAGCTTTCTTT. Residues: CASSLESGEAFF. The chain is built from TRBV5-1 and TRBJ1-1; D remains ambiguous. V was shortened by 0 bases and J by 7 bases, with 7 bases between the two germline ends. Germline V CDR1 and CDR2: SGHRS, YFSETQ. This CDR3 contains 12 residues.

This chain links TRBV12-3 or TRBV12-4 with TRBJ1-1, with a possible D match to TRBD1 (5 bases). This CDR3 has 12 amino acids. V lost 5 bases and J lost 5, with 9 bases in between. The CDR3 DNA reads TGTGCCAGCAGTACCTGGGGGACTGAAGCTTTCTTT. Protein sequence: CASSTWGTEAFF.

This rearrangement joins TRBV12-3 or TRBV12-4 to TRBJ2-7; D unresolved. The CDR3 has 14 amino acids. Trimming pared 3 bases from V and 2 bases from J, leaving 11 bases between. CDR3 bases: TGTGCCAGCAGTTTTACGCGCGTCGCCTACGAGCAGTACTTC. This codes for CASSFTRVAYEQYF.

The rearrangement uses TRBV7-9 and TRBJ2-5; 8 bases align to TRBD1. Germline V lookup: CDR1 SEHNR, CDR2 FQNEAQ (reference sequence). With V trimmed by 3 bases and J by 5 bases, 8 bases remained unmatched. The CDR3 is 15 residues long. CDR3 in DNA: TGTGCCAGCAGCTTTTTGGACAGGGAAGGGGAGACCCAGTACTTC. Translation gives CASSFLDREGETQYF.

This clonotype was recorded at least ten times. The chain recombines TRBV12-3 or TRBV12-4 with TRBJ2-7; D is unclear. V dropped 6 bases and J dropped 0 bases, with 9 bases sitting between them. The CDR3 runs 13 residues. The CDR3 reads CASSFDRSYEQYF. CDR3 bases: TGTGCCAGCAGCTTCGACCGCTCCTACGAGCAGTACTTC.

This clonotype turned up a few times. V is TRBV12-3 or TRBV12-4 and J is TRBJ1-5; 9 bases fit TRBD1. The CDR3 extends over 14 amino acids. V was pared by 4 bases and J by 6 bases, with 4 bases of the junction left unmatched. The CDR3 region has the DNA TGTGCCAGCAGTTGGGGGACAGGGCCTCAGCCCCAGCATTTT. Translating it yields CASSWGTGPQPQHF.

The J gene is TRBJ2-7, the V gene TRBV25-1; TRBD2 matches 7 bases. The CDR3 runs to 15 residues. Germline V gives CDR1 MGHDK, CDR2 SYGVNS. V lost 4 bases, J lost 3 bases, and 9 bases stayed unmatched. The CDR3 here is CASSAVGGLNYEQYF. The CDR3 DNA follows: TGTGCCAGCAGTGCTGTCGGGGGGTTAAACTACGAGCAGTACTTC.

This clonotype has more than one count but fewer than ten. DNA for the CDR3: TGTGCCAGCAGCTGGGGACAGGGTGACTGGCCCCAGCATTTT. It encodes CASSWGQGDWPQHF. The chain couples TRBV7-9 to TRBJ1-5; 9 bases align to TRBD1. The CDR3 has 14 amino acids. From germline, CDR1 is SEHNR and CDR2 FQNEAQ (reference sequence). V shed 4 bases, J shed 9 bases, and the junction held 7 bases outside the gene matches.

This chain joins TRBV20-1 and TRBJ2-5, with D uncertain. The V gene lost 0 bases and the J gene lost 1 base, with 12 bases spanning the gap. Germline V gene data show CDR1 as DFQATT and CDR2 as SNEGSKA (reference sequence). This CDR3 has 15 amino acids. The CDR3: CSARDGRAPQETQYF. CDR3 bases: TGCAGTGCTAGAGATGGAAGGGCCCCCCAAGAGACCCAGTACTTC.

This clonotype was detected once. A junction end diverges from the germline sequence, so it may reflect a read error. The rearrangement uses TRBV7-9 and TRBJ1-5, with D tentatively TRBD1 (5 bases). The CDR3 consists of 16 residues. CDR1 SEHNR and CDR2 FQNEAQ come from the germline V gene (reference sequence). The CDR3 sequence is CASSQEPSGGGQPQHF. The DNA for the CDR3 is TGCGCCAGCAGCCAAGAACCCTCGGGGGGAGGTCAGCCCCAGCATTTT.

This clonotype was counted between two and nine times. The chain uses TRBV19 and TRBJ2-7; perhaps TRBD2 as D (6 bases). This CDR3 has 13 residues. The V and J ends lost 3 bases and 4 bases respectively, with 10 bases between them. In germline, CDR1 is LNHDA, CDR2 SQIVND (reference sequence). The CDR3 here is CASSMTGGYEQYF. CDR3 nucleotides: TGTGCCAGTAGTATGACCGGGGGTTACGAGCAGTACTTC.

The gene calls are TRBV19 and TRBJ1-5; no clear D gene. Trimming took off 8 bases at V and 5 bases at J, with 13 bases between the two ends. The CDR3 has 13 amino acids. Germline values: CDR1 LNHDA, CDR2 SQIVND (reference sequence). In DNA, the CDR3 is TGTGCCAGTCGATGGGCCCCGGATCAGCCCCAGCATTTT. Translated: CASRWAPDQPQHF.

The CDR3 nucleotides read TGTGCCATCAGTGAGGCAGGGGGCATAAAGACCCAGTACTTC. Encoded protein: CAISEAGGIKTQYF. V usage is TRBV10-3 and J usage is TRBJ2-5; TRBD1 aligns across 8 bases. CDR1 and CDR2 from the germline V gene are ENHRY and SYGVKD. The CDR3 totals 14 residues. J gave up 6 bases and V 2 bases, and 5 bases lay outside the gene matches.

Worth noting for this clonotype: One end of the junction is discordant with germline, which a read error may explain. The rearrangement uses TRBV25-1 and TRBJ2-2; D is uncertain. The length of the CDR3 is 13 residues. Germline V gene lookup returns CDR1 MGHDK and CDR2 SYGVNS. In DNA, the CDR3 is TGCGCCAGCAGTGAGTCTCTCACCGGGGAGCTGTTTTTT. Translated: CASSESLTGELFF.

The chain has TRBV12-3 or TRBV12-4 and TRBJ1-1, with TRBD1 as a possible D gene (5 bases). The CDR3 loop spans 15 amino acids. V lost 4 bases and J lost 0, with 12 bases in between. CDR3 in amino acids: CASSSLTDMNTEAFF. Written as DNA, the CDR3 is TGTGCCAGCAGTTCTCTGACAGATATGAACACTGAAGCTTTCTTT.

This sequence joins TRBV5-1 and TRBJ2-6; D might be TRBD1 (6 bases). V lost 0 bases to trimming and J lost 0 bases, with 13 bases between them. Germline CDR1 and CDR2: SGHRS and YFSETQ. The CDR3 totals 18 residues. CDR3 loop: CASSLGAGDSSGANVLTF. The CDR3 nucleotides are TGCGCCAGCAGCTTGGGGGCAGGGGATAGCTCTGGGGCCAACGTCCTGACTTTC.

A few counts support this clonotype. The genes are TRBV7-9 and TRBJ2-7; the D is unclear. Trimming cost V 5 bases and J 3 bases, with 11 bases left between them. Germline CDR1 SEHNR, CDR2 FQNEAQ (reference sequence). This CDR3 region has 13 residues. The DNA for the CDR3 is TGTGCCAGCAGCCCGACGACCCTCTACGAGCAGTACTTC. It is translated as CASSPTTLYEQYF.

At least ten counts were recorded for this clonotype. This chain connects TRBV7-9 to TRBJ2-7, with TRBD2 identical over 9 bases. Trimming cost V 5 bases and J 6 bases; bases outside gene matches: 8. This CDR3 contains 14 residues. Germline values: CDR1 SEHNR, CDR2 FQNEAQ (reference sequence). The CDR3 sequence: CASSRPGLASEQYF. The CDR3 DNA is TGTGCCAGCAGCAGGCCGGGACTAGCTTCCGAGCAGTACTTC.

The chain employs TRBV5-6 and TRBJ1-6; D remains unclear. Germline values: CDR1 SGHDT, CDR2 YYEEEE. The length of the CDR3 is 16 residues. With 0 bases removed from V and 7 bases from J, the gap between germline ends came to 14 bases. The CDR3 reads CASSLVIGEANSPLHF. The CDR3 nucleotides read TGTGCCAGCAGCTTGGTTATCGGGGAAGCAAATTCACCCCTCCACTTT. The variable domain in full, completed from reference TRBV5-6 and TRBJ1-6, reads DAGVTQSPTHLIKTRGQQVTLRCSPKSGHDTVSWYQQALGQGPQFIFQYYEEEERQRGNFPDRFSGHQFPNYSSELNVNALLLGDSALYLCASSLVIGEANSPLHFGNGTRLTVT.

The sample holds many counts of this clonotype. The CDR3 protein is CASSLGITNEKLFF. The CDR3 coding sequence is TGTGCCAGCAGCTTGGGAATCACTAATGAAAAACTGTTTTTT. The chain has TRBV7-9 and TRBJ1-4, with D hard to call. The V and J ends lost 3 bases and 2 bases respectively, with 7 bases between them. The CDR3 has 14 residues. Germline CDR1 is SEHNR and CDR2 is FQNEAQ (reference sequence).

The rearrangement links TRBV20-1 to TRBJ2-7; 8 bases are shared with TRBD2. CDR3 length: 14 residues. With V trimmed by 3 bases and J by 3 bases, 7 bases remained unmatched. Germline lookup yields CDR1 DFQATT and CDR2 SNEGSKA (reference sequence). In nucleotides, the CDR3 is TGCAGTGCTAGGTTGTGGAGCGGGGGCTACGAGCAGTACTTC. Translating gives CSARLWSGGYEQYF.

This clonotype was detected only a few times. The chain links TRBV7-2 to TRBJ2-7, with 9 positions matching TRBD2. V gave up 5 bases and J gave up 2 bases; unmatched junction bases: 10. This CDR3 contains 16 residues. Looked up from germline, CDR1 is SGHTA and CDR2 is FQGNSA. The CDR3 sequence is CASSRPIAGAAYEQYF. CDR3 bases: TGTGCCAGCAGCAGACCGATAGCGGGAGCTGCCTACGAGCAGTACTTC.

This clonotype has only one observation. The rearrangement uses TRBV5-1 and TRBJ2-2; D possibly corresponds to TRBD2 (5 bases). CDR3 size: 16 residues. With 0 bases removed from V and 1 base from J, the gap between germline ends came to 10 bases. Germline values: CDR1 SGHRS, CDR2 YFSETQ. The CDR3 DNA reads as TGCGCCAGCAGCTTGGAGAGGGTAGGGAACACCGGGGAGCTGTTTTTT. Translation: CASSLERVGNTGELFF.

This clonotype appeared many times. The V call is TRBV15, the J call TRBJ1-1; possible D gene TRBD1, 6 bases. This CDR3 has 13 amino acids. Germline assignment: CDR1 LNHNV and CDR2 YYDKDF (reference sequence). V was clipped by 4 bases and J by 1 base, with 7 bases between them. The CDR3: CATSTQGNTEAFF. DNA for the CDR3: TGTGCCACCAGCACACAGGGGAACACTGAAGCTTTCTTT. The variable domain in full, completed from reference TRBV15 and TRBJ1-1, reads DAMVIQNPRYQVTQFGKPVTLSCSQTLNHNVMYWYQQKSSQAPKLLFHYYDKDFNNEADTPDNFQSRRPNTSFCFLDIRSPGLGDTAMYLCATSTQGNTEAFFGQGTRLTVV.

The chain links TRBV9 to TRBJ1-2; possible D gene TRBD1, 6 bases. CDR1 SGDLS and CDR2 YYNGEE come from the germline V gene. The CDR3 is 16 amino acids. Trimming shortened V by 0 bases and J by 1 base, and 13 bases separated the two germline ends. CDR3 in DNA: TGTGCCAGCAGCGTAGGGGGGCCTCCACTTAACTATGGCTACACCTTC. Its protein is CASSVGGPPLNYGYTF.

The chain uses TRBV5-6 and TRBJ1-5; D remains ambiguous. The CDR3 covers 15 residues. V was clipped by 4 bases and J by 0 bases, with 11 bases between them. Looked up from germline, CDR1 is SGHDT and CDR2 is YYEEEE. CDR3 protein: CASSTTHYSNQPQHF. CDR3 nucleotide sequence: TGTGCCAGCAGCACAACACATTATAGCAATCAGCCCCAGCATTTT. Based on the CDR3 plus reference TRBV5-6 and TRBJ1-5, the full variable domain is DAGVTQSPTHLIKTRGQQVTLRCSPKSGHDTVSWYQQALGQGPQFIFQYYEEEERQRGNFPDRFSGHQFPNYSSELNVNALLLGDSALYLCASSTTHYSNQPQHFGDGTRLSIL.

This sequence joins TRBV7-9 and TRBJ2-5; a possible D gene is TRBD1 (5 bases). Trimming removed 5 bases from V and 2 bases from J, with 15 bases in between. Germline V gives CDR1 SEHNR, CDR2 FQNEAQ (reference sequence). The CDR3 is 15 amino acids. The CDR3 DNA is TGTGCCAGCAGCCTCTCCAGGGCCCATCAAGAGACCCAGTACTTC. It translates to CASSLSRAHQETQYF.

This sequence joins TRBV7-9 and TRBJ2-5; D ambiguous. CDR1 is SEHNR, CDR2 FQNEAQ, per germline (reference sequence). The length of the CDR3 is 12 residues. Between the trimmed V and J ends, which lost 5 bases and 5 bases, there was a span of 9 bases. This chain's CDR3 is CASSPNAETQYF. DNA of the CDR3: TGTGCCAGCAGCCCTAATGCGGAGACCCAGTACTTC.